The clone carrying this T cell receptor beta chain appeared once. The sample belongs to a study of blood T cell repertoires in COVID-19. About the research overall: In each case, the material was cDNA or gDNA derived from T cells, B-cell-depleted T cells, or PBMCs.

Authors' processing steps: Counts of nucleated cells, estimated from reference gene primer amplification, were obtained. Some clones are missing from TCRdb's copy, which holds only in-frame ones; the method was immunoSEQ multiplex PCR. D and trimming come from the DNA, and the V and J calls and clone size come from that table. The sample gives more than 90,000 clones, 85% of which show up once; over 35% is in the top ten. The germline V gene has CDR1 KGHSH and CDR2 LQKENI. The CDR3 runs to 17 residues. Trimming took 2 bases from V and 1 from J; bases not matched to a gene: 6. The sequenced material came from peripheral blood. The J gene is TRBJ2-3, the V gene TRBV18, with 10 bases aligning to TRBD1. The clonotype comes from a man aged 80 or over with acute or convalescent COVID-19. CDR3 in amino acids: CASSPWTGGSGTDTQYF. The CDR3 coding sequence is TGTGCCAGCTCACCATGGACAGGGGGTTCCGGCACAGATACGCAGTATTTT.